Listed here are 9 T cell receptor beta chains from one sample, sequenced in a study of immune evolution from preneoplasia to lung adenocarcinoma. Measured with immunoSEQ multiplex PCR; TCRdb has only the in-frame clones, and not every one. This repertoire shows roughly 9,900 clones, more than 70% found once; its top ten account for 4.5% to 5%. The sequencing input was FFPE minimally invasive lung adenocarcinoma tissue. The source of these receptors is a person aged 70 to 85 with lung adenocarcinoma. Some clones in this sample may be carry-over from other donors' samples.

The chain combines TRBV7-2 with TRBJ2-2; no definite D call. Trimming removed 2 bases at V and 1 base at J, with 14 bases between. Per germline, CDR1 SGHTA and CDR2 FQGNSA. The CDR3 consists of 17 residues. For the CDR3, the DNA is TGTGCCAGCAGCTTATCGGTCGCAACATTGAACACCGGGGAGCTGTTTTTT. It is translated as CASSLSVATLNTGELFF.

The genes are TRBV6-1 and TRBJ1-1, with 8 bases matching TRBD1. CDR1 and CDR2 (germline): MNHNS, SASEGT. The V and J ends lost 5 bases and 4 bases, in that order; junction bases with no gene match: 9. The CDR3 extends over 15 amino acids. The CDR3 sequence is CASSTTGGGGTEAFF. Written as DNA, the CDR3 is TGTGCCAGCAGTACAACAGGGGGAGGAGGCACTGAAGCTTTCTTT.

The rearrangement joins TRBV5-4 to TRBJ2-1; TRBD2 matches 9 bases. After removal of 2 bases from V and 9 bases from J, the junction contained 3 bases not matched to a gene. The CDR3 has 13 residues. Germline loops: CDR1 SGHNT, CDR2 YYREEE (reference sequence). The CDR3 bases are TGTGCCAGCAGCTTTAGCGGGAGTGGTGAGCAGTTCTTC. This translates into CASSFSGSGEQFF.

The chain couples TRBV28 to TRBJ2-7; D uncertain. The CDR3 consists of 12 residues. The germline gives CDR1 MDHEN, CDR2 SYDVKM. V shed 8 bases and J shed 3 bases, with 11 bases lying between them. CDR3 sequence (DNA): TGTGCCAGCGGCCAGATGCTCTACGAGCAGTACTTC. Protein sequence: CASGQMLYEQYF. The whole variable domain, remainder taken from reference TRBV28 and TRBJ2-7, is DVKVTQSSRYLVKRTGEKVFLECVQDMDHENMFWYRQDPGLGLRLIYFSYDVKMKEKGDIPEGYSVSREKKERFSLILESASTNQTSMYLCASGQMLYEQYFGPGTRLTVT.

The J gene is TRBJ1-1, the V gene TRBV28; D not resolved. V was clipped by 4 bases and J by 5 bases, with 14 bases between them. The CDR3 spans 14 residues. CDR1 is MDHEN, CDR2 SYDVKM, per germline. The CDR3 sequence is CASSSPSGSTEAFF. The CDR3 region has the DNA TGTGCCAGCAGTTCCCCTTCCGGGAGTACTGAAGCTTTCTTT.

This clone has just a few counts. V is TRBV6-6 and J is TRBJ1-4; TRBD1 matches 7 bases. The CDR3 loop spans 14 amino acids. Germline values: CDR1 MNHNY, CDR2 SVGAGI (reference sequence). Trimming took 5 bases from V and 7 from J; bases not matched to a gene: 7. The CDR3 DNA sequence: TGTGCCAGCAGTCATACAGGGGAGGGTGAAAAACTGTTTTTT. Translating it yields CASSHTGEGEKLFF.

V is TRBV4-2 and J is TRBJ2-5; D perhaps matches TRBD1 (6 bases). The V and J ends lost 5 bases and 5 bases respectively, with 12 bases between them. The CDR3 consists of 13 residues. Germline V gene lookup returns CDR1 LGHNA and CDR2 YNFKEQ. The CDR3 is CASSVDSRETQYF. The CDR3 coding sequence is TGTGCCAGCAGCGTGGACAGTCGGGAGACCCAGTACTTC.

V gene TRBV5-4 combines with J gene TRBJ2-7; no clear D. The V gene's germline CDR1 is SGHNT and CDR2 YYREEE (reference sequence). V shed 0 bases and J shed 0 bases, with 7 bases lying between them. The CDR3 totals 14 residues. CDR3 amino acids: CASSLGPSSYEQYF. The CDR3 DNA sequence: TGTGCCAGCAGCTTGGGCCCGAGCTCCTACGAGCAGTACTTC.

The chain uses TRBV7-2 and TRBJ1-1; D not certain. The CDR3 contains 16 residues. Looked up from germline, CDR1 is SGHTA and CDR2 is FQGNSA. Trimming took off 6 bases at V and 2 bases at J, with 19 bases between the two ends. CDR3 protein: CASRPLPYTENTEAFF. CDR3 sequence (DNA): TGTGCCAGCAGACCACTCCCTTATACAGAAAACACTGAAGCTTTCTTT.